This entry describes one TCR beta chain. This receptor's antigen is unknown. Base qualities are missing; no much larger clone stands one base away. One collaborating source in Seattle enrolled patients during active infection and followed them longitudinally through the course of disease. Collaborating institutions collected whole blood in K2EDTA tubes following their own protocols. For TCRbeta analysis, collaborators shipped samples in one of three forms: frozen whole blood, isolated PBMCs, or DNA extracted from either of those sample types. This sample is drawn from a study of blood T cell repertoires in COVID-19 (dated by TCRdb to 2019 to 2021). Concerning the study at large: Samples covering the acute and convalescent phases of COVID-19 were provided by collaborators in the United States, Italy and Spain. The material from the prospective study consisted of cDNA or gDNA derived from T cells, B-cell-depleted T cells, or PBMCs. Deeply sampled blood TCRbeta repertoires from subjects exposed to, actively infected with, or recovered from COVID-19 were included in the dataset. The repertoires were released in a freely available public database meant as a resource for research on the immune response to SARS-CoV-2. The samples were drawn from the first 160 participants of the ongoing ImmuneRACE study and from some 1,300 subjects provided by 6 global collaborators. The sample metadata nearly always contained a de-identified subject ID, COVID-19 status, age in years and sex. HLA class I and class II types, where available, came from metadata supplied by the sample provider rather than from assay-based typing. General conclusions and limits of the study: The amount of clinical and demographic metadata varied by source and participant and was provided uncurated.

For CDR1 and CDR2, the germline V gene (reference sequence) lists MNHEY and SMNVEV. Trimming accounts for 1 base at V and 4 bases at J, while the number of junction bases matched to no gene is 4. There are 15 amino acids in the CDR3, from cysteine to phenylalanine inclusive. Only the CDR3 DNA stays, 45 bases, in frame from base 1. TCRbeta CDR3 regions were amplified from genomic DNA using the immunoSEQ Assay, a bias-controlled multiplex PCR. The original pipeline was this. The number of nucleated cells in each sample was estimated by amplification of reference gene primers within the assay. To quantify the absolute abundance of each unique TCRbeta CDR3 rearrangement, sequence reads were collapsed and filtered. For each sample, productive Simpson clonality was calculated by taking the square root of Simpson's diversity index across productive rearrangements. Here the immuneACCESS table is served through TCRdb, limited to in-frame sequences with V and J called. Missing clones are a known gap in these copies; in checked studies unresolved V genes cover under half, and the rest lacks a known reason. V and J calls and clone size are those listed in that table; D and trimming were worked out from the DNA. A total of about 160,000 clones appear in this sample, around 82% of them only once. The ten largest clones add up to about 6.9% of the sample.

The sequenced material came from peripheral blood. This clonotype was sampled from a man older than 75 with COVID-19, enrolled during active disease. Recombination joined TRBV27 with TRBJ1-1; 9 bases in the middle match TRBD1. CDR3 sequence: CASSLFAGQGTEAFF. The nucleotides are TGTGCCAGCAGTTTATTTGCGGGACAGGGCACTGAAGCTTTCTTT.